Below, one T cell receptor (beta chain) is given with its context. The method was immunoSEQ multiplex PCR; TCRdb's version includes in-frame clones alone and lacks a portion of them. The repertoire holds about 83,000 clones, with about 80% as singletons. This CDR3 comprises 14 residues. V was pared by 5 bases and J by 3 bases, with 5 bases of the junction left unmatched. Per the germline V gene, CDR1 is MDHEN and CDR2 is SYDVKM. The data stem from a study of OX40 agonist ivuxolimab in advanced cancers. J is TRBJ2-5 and V is TRBV28, with 8 bases identical to TRBD1. Here the sequenced sample was CD4+ or CD8+ T cells sorted from blood, taken in a trial of the OX40 agonist ivuxolimab. This TCR was sampled from an adult with an advanced solid tumor such as melanoma, head and neck, liver or kidney cancer. The CDR3 DNA follows: TGTGCCAGCAGTCGGGCGGGACAGGAAGAGACCCAGTACTTC. This sequence encodes CASSRAGQEETQYF.